Following are 21 T cell receptor beta chains from one sample sequenced in a study of blood T cell repertoires in COVID-19. Sequenced by immunoSEQ multiplex PCR; TCRdb stores in-frame clones only, minus some. The table lists around 260,000 clones, 70% to 90% of them singletons. The sample was peripheral blood. Source of these receptors: a human donor with COVID-19, enrolled during active disease. The donor label of this sample is uncertain.

The chain links TRBV3-1 (or the pseudogene TRBV3-2) to TRBJ1-2; D not resolved. Trimming removed 0 bases at V and 8 bases at J, with 13 bases between. CDR1 is LGHDT, CDR2 YNNKEL, per germline (reference sequence). The CDR3 consists of 14 residues. The CDR3 spells CASSQDLSSVGYTF. DNA of the CDR3: TGTGCCAGCAGCCAAGACCTTAGTTCCGTGGGCTACACCTTC.

This chain joins TRBV9 and TRBJ1-6, with a tentative D call TRBD1 (5 bases). The V end lost 0 bases, the J end lost 7 bases, and 11 bases lay between the germline ends. The CDR3 has 15 residues. Germline CDR1 and CDR2: SGDLS and YYNGEE. This chain's CDR3 is CASSVGQGNNSPLHF. The CDR3 bases are TGTGCCAGCAGCGTAGGTCAGGGCAACAATTCACCCCTCCACTTT. The full variable domain, rest sourced from reference TRBV9 and TRBJ1-6, is DSGVTQTPKHLITATGQRVTLRCSPRSGDLSVYWYQQSLDQGLQFLIQYYNGEERAKGNILERFSAQQFPDLHSELNLSSLELGDSALYFCASSVGQGNNSPLHFGNGTRLTVT.

CDR3 loop: CAIRGTGRGTEAFF. The CDR3, as DNA: TGTGCCATCAGGGGGACAGGGAGAGGGACTGAAGCTTTCTTT. This chain joins TRBV10-3 and TRBJ1-1; TRBD1 agrees at 9 bases. The trim removed 6 bases at V and 5 bases at J, leaving 7 bases unmatched. Looked up from germline, CDR1 is ENHRY and CDR2 is SYGVKD. This CDR3 region has 14 residues.

This clone was seen only a few times. The V gene is TRBV28, the J gene TRBJ2-3; 7 nucleotides line up with TRBD1. Trimming cost V 5 bases and J 5 bases; bases outside gene matches: 10. The CDR3 is 15 residues long. Germline values: CDR1 MDHEN, CDR2 SYDVKM. Written as DNA, the CDR3 is TGTGCCAGCAGTCTGACCAGGGGGTCGGAAGATACGCAGTATTTT. It is translated as CASSLTRGSEDTQYF.

The sample holds one count of this clone. V gene TRBV30 combines with J gene TRBJ1-6; 11 bases map to TRBD1. Germline V lookup: CDR1 GTSNPN, CDR2 SVGIG (reference sequence). This CDR3 contains 17 residues. V lost 4 bases, J lost 3 bases, and 8 bases stayed unmatched. CDR3 sequence reads: CAWTGGTGGDYNSPLHF. CDR3 nucleotide sequence: TGTGCCTGGACTGGCGGGACAGGGGGTGACTATAATTCACCCCTCCACTTT.

This clone has only one observation. V gene TRBV19 combines with J gene TRBJ1-6, with D maybe TRBD1 (5 bases). The CDR3 contains 15 residues. The V and J ends lost 5 bases and 10 bases respectively, with 18 bases between them. CDR1 LNHDA and CDR2 SQIVND come from the germline V gene (reference sequence). CDR3 in amino acids: CASSAPGRGGSPLHF. The CDR3 bases are TGTGCCAGTAGTGCGCCCGGGAGGGGAGGGTCACCCCTCCACTTT. The full variable domain, its missing parts supplied by reference TRBV19 and TRBJ1-6, is DGGITQSPKYLFRKEGQNVTLSCEQNLNHDAMYWYRQDPGQGLRLIYYSQIVNDFQKGDIAEGYSVSREKKESFPLTVTSAQKNPTAFYLCASSAPGRGGSPLHFGNGTRLTVT.

The rearrangement links TRBV28 to TRBJ2-3; tentatively, D is TRBD2 (6 bases). V dropped 4 bases and J dropped 1 base, with 9 bases sitting between them. The CDR3 consists of 14 residues. Germline V lookup: CDR1 MDHEN, CDR2 SYDVKM. The CDR3 DNA is TGTGCCAGCAGTTCGGGGGACCGCACAGATACGCAGTATTTT. It translates to CASSSGDRTDTQYF. Full variable domain (outside the CDR3, taken from reference TRBV28 and TRBJ2-3): DVKVTQSSRYLVKRTGEKVFLECVQDMDHENMFWYRQDPGLGLRLIYFSYDVKMKEKGDIPEGYSVSREKKERFSLILESASTNQTSMYLCASSSGDRTDTQYFGPGTRLTVL.

V and J are TRBV6-2 or TRBV6-3 and TRBJ1-5; a possible D gene is TRBD1 (5 bases). The CDR3 contains 14 residues. Germline V gives CDR1 MNHEY, CDR2 SVGEGT. With 2 bases removed from V and 5 bases from J, the gap between germline ends came to 10 bases. The CDR3 is CASSYVGGDQPQHF. Here the CDR3 DNA reads TGTGCCAGCAGTTACGTGGGGGGGGATCAGCCCCAGCATTTT.

The rearrangement joins TRBV2 to TRBJ1-1; 8 positions agree with TRBD1. Trimming at V came to 5 bases and at J to 7 bases, leaving 6 bases not matched to a gene. The germline V gene has CDR1 SNHLY and CDR2 FYNNEI. The length of the CDR3 is 13 residues. In DNA, the CDR3 is TGTGCCAGCAGTCCGGAGACAGGGGTTGAAGCTTTCTTT. It encodes CASSPETGVEAFF.

This chain uses TRBV6-1 with TRBJ1-2; weak D call: TRBD1 (6 bases). Germline CDR1 and CDR2: MNHNS and SASEGT. This CDR3 contains 17 residues. Trimming left V 2 bases short and J 4 bases short, with 20 bases between. CDR3 DNA sequence: TGTGCCAGCAGTGAATACTCAGGGACAACGAAATCCTATGGCTACACCTTC. Residues: CASSEYSGTTKSYGYTF.

J is TRBJ2-1 and V is TRBV6-5, with 9 positions matching TRBD2. Germline values: CDR1 MNHEY, CDR2 SVGAGI. CDR3 size: 12 residues. The J segment lost 15 bases and the V segment lost 5 bases, leaving 8 bases of the junction unmatched. DNA of the CDR3: TGTGCCAGCAGTCCCCCTAGCGGGATTCCGTTCTTC. Encoded protein: CASSPPSGIPFF.

This chain links TRBV28 with TRBJ1-1; 7 bases map to TRBD1. The germline V gene encodes CDR1 MDHEN and CDR2 SYDVKM. The length of the CDR3 is 16 residues. V was pared by 5 bases and J by 0 bases, with 9 bases of the junction left unmatched. The CDR3 protein is CASSGTAISMNTEAFF. In nucleotides, the CDR3 is TGTGCCAGCAGTGGGACAGCAATATCCATGAACACTGAAGCTTTCTTT. Full variable domain (rest looked up from reference TRBV28 and TRBJ1-1): DVKVTQSSRYLVKRTGEKVFLECVQDMDHENMFWYRQDPGLGLRLIYFSYDVKMKEKGDIPEGYSVSREKKERFSLILESASTNQTSMYLCASSGTAISMNTEAFFGQGTRLTVV.

This chain connects TRBV19 to TRBJ1-2; 7 nucleotides line up with TRBD1. This CDR3 region has 14 residues. The germline gives CDR1 LNHDA, CDR2 SQIVND (reference sequence). V trimming: 7 bases; J trimming: 4 bases; junction bases outside the gene matches: 9. CDR3 sequence reads: CASTLGQASYGYTF. The CDR3 DNA is TGTGCCAGTACCCTCGGACAGGCCTCCTATGGCTACACCTTC.

V and J are TRBV28 and TRBJ2-5; D may be TRBD1 (5 bases). The CDR3 contains 11 residues. The germline gives CDR1 MDHEN, CDR2 SYDVKM. Deletions cut 8 bases from V and 5 bases from J, with 9 bases between. The DNA for the CDR3 is TGTGCCAGCTTAGGGGTGGAGACCCAGTACTTC. Translation: CASLGVETQYF.

The CDR3 DNA reads TGTGCCTGGAACGTGAGGTGGACTGAAGCTTTCTTT. This codes for CAWNVRWTEAFF. The chain recombines TRBV30 with TRBJ1-1; D gene unclear. The CDR3 contains 12 residues. CDR1 and CDR2 from the germline V gene are GTSNPN and SVGIG (reference sequence). The V end was cut by 4 bases, the J end by 5 bases, with 11 bases between.

The V gene is TRBV28, the J gene TRBJ1-5, with D uncertain. The germline V and J ends were trimmed by 6 bases and 2 bases, with 14 bases remaining between them. CDR3 size: 15 residues. Germline CDR1 MDHEN, CDR2 SYDVKM. CDR3 region: CASRPEGPGNQPQHF. CDR3 DNA: TGTGCCAGCAGACCTGAGGGCCCAGGCAATCAGCCCCAGCATTTT. The full variable domain, in which reference TRBV28 and TRBJ1-5 provide the parts outside the CDR3, is DVKVTQSSRYLVKRTGEKVFLECVQDMDHENMFWYRQDPGLGLRLIYFSYDVKMKEKGDIPEGYSVSREKKERFSLILESASTNQTSMYLCASRPEGPGNQPQHFGDGTRLSIL.

This clone showed up just a few times. The chain recombines TRBV7-3 with TRBJ1-1, with TRBD1 identical over 7 bases. With 2 bases clipped from V and 0 bases from J, the junction kept 0 bases outside the gene matches. The CDR3 loop spans 14 amino acids. Germline V gives CDR1 SGHTA, CDR2 FQGTGA. Written as DNA, the CDR3 is TGTGCCAGCAGCTTAGACAGGGTGAACACTGAAGCTTTCTTT. Its translation: CASSLDRVNTEAFF.

The chain joins TRBV3-1 (or the pseudogene TRBV3-2) to TRBJ2-2, with 7 positions matching TRBD1. The length of the CDR3 is 17 residues. Losses at the gene ends were 2 bases for V and 3 bases for J; bases not matched to a gene: 9. CDR1 is LGHDT and CDR2 is YNNKEL in the germline V gene (reference sequence). DNA for the CDR3: TGTGCCAGCAGCCAATCGAGAAGGACAGGATACACCGGGGAGCTGTTTTTT. The encoded protein is CASSQSRRTGYTGELFF.

On this clone itself: The sample has other DNA sequences that encode this CDR3 too. The V call is TRBV4-3, the J call TRBJ2-3; D might be TRBD2 (6 bases). Per germline, CDR1 LGHNA and CDR2 YSLEER. This CDR3 has 16 residues. V lost 0 bases to trimming and J lost 2 bases, with 12 bases between them. The CDR3 nucleotides read TGCGCCAGCAGCCAAGATCTTGGAGGGAACACAGATACGCAGTATTTT. Encoded protein: CASSQDLGGNTDTQYF.

This sequence joins TRBV7-3 and TRBJ2-1; 8 nucleotides line up with TRBD1. Per germline, CDR1 SGHTA and CDR2 FQGTGA. J lost 5 bases, V lost 0 bases, and 3 bases had no gene match. The CDR3 totals 15 residues. CDR3 amino acids: CASSLTRDRNNEQFF. The DNA for the CDR3 is TGTGCCAGCAGCTTAACGAGGGACAGGAACAATGAGCAGTTCTTC.

This chain links TRBV9 with TRBJ1-1; no clear D. The germline V and J ends were trimmed by 7 bases and 5 bases, with 21 bases remaining between them. Germline CDR1 reads SGDLS; CDR2 reads YYNGEE. The CDR3 is 15 amino acids. CDR3 residues: CASGSFAGAWTEAFF. The CDR3, as DNA: TGTGCCAGCGGTTCGTTCGCGGGAGCATGGACTGAAGCTTTCTTT. The full variable domain, its missing parts supplied by reference TRBV9 and TRBJ1-1, is DSGVTQTPKHLITATGQRVTLRCSPRSGDLSVYWYQQSLDQGLQFLIQYYNGEERAKGNILERFSAQQFPDLHSELNLSSLELGDSALYFCASGSFAGAWTEAFFGQGTRLTVV.